The 4 T cell receptor delta chains reported below all come from one sample, sequenced in a study of Vδ1+ human thymocytes. Regarding the study as a whole: In the thymus, TRG and TRD repertoires looked highly polyclonal with Gaussian CDR3 lengths.

For these receptors, no antigen is known. The template was reverse-transcribed extracted RNA. CDR3 amplicons came from multiplex PCR with pooled V-gene forward and constant-region reverse primers. TCRdb re-called the multiplex PCR reads with CATT. In the table there are 80,000 or so delta-chain clones, about 38% of which are singletons. Sequenced sample: Vdelta1+ gamma-delta thymocytes from the thymus. As for subset: FACS-sorted CD3+ TCRalphabeta- TCRVdelta1+ TCRVdelta2- thymocytes. These receptors originate from a boy younger than two who had congenital heart surgery.

On this clone: The junction shows a germline mismatch at one end, possibly a read error. The chain carries TRDV1 and TRDJ1; tentatively, D is TRDD3 (6 bases). Germline CDR1 reads TSWWSYY; CDR2 reads QGS. This CDR3 has 18 residues. The CDR3 nucleotides are TGTGCTCTTGGGGAACCCAAGGGTGATACGCCCTACACCGATAACCTCATCTTT. Amino acids: CALGEPKGDTPYTDNLIF.

As concerns this clone: The junction does not match germline at one end; this may be a read error. This sequence joins TRDV1 and TRDJ1, with a possible D match to TRDD3 (5 bases). The CDR3 is made up of 19 amino acids. The germline V gene has CDR1 TSWWSYY and CDR2 QGS. The CDR3: CAFGEPGKPYWMYTDKLIF. In DNA form, the CDR3 reads TGTGCTTTTGGGGAACCCGGCAAACCTTACTGGATGTACACCGATAAACTCATCTTT.

This chain links TRDV2 with TRDJ1, with 13 nucleotides matching TRDD3. Germline V lookup: CDR1 GEAIGNYY, CDR2 EKD. Trimming took 8 bases from V and 10 from J; bases not matched to a gene: 6. The length of the CDR3 is 12 residues. In DNA, the CDR3 is TGTGCCTCAGTACTGGGGGATACGGGACTCATCTTT. Its translation: CASVLGDTGLIF.

V gene TRDV1 combines with J gene TRDJ1; a weak D match, TRDD2 (6 bases). With 3 bases removed from V and 3 bases from J, the gap between germline ends came to 20 bases. The CDR3 consists of 17 residues. Germline V lookup: CDR1 TSWWSYY, CDR2 QGS. CDR3 coding DNA: TGTGCTCTTGGGGATCAGGCCTTCCCCCAAAGGGCCGATAAACTCATCTTT. Protein product: CALGDQAFPQRADKLIF.